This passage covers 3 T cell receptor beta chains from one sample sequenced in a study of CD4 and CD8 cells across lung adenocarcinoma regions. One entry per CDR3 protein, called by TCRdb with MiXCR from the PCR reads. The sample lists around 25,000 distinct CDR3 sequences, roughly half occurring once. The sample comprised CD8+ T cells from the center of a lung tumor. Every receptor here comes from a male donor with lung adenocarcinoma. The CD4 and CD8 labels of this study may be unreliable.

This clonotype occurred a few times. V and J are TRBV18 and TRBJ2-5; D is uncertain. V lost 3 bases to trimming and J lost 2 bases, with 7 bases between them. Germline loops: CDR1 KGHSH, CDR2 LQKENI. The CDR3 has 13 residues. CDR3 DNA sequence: TGTGCCAGCTCACCTCTGCAGCAAGAGACCCAGTACTTC. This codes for CASSPLQQETQYF. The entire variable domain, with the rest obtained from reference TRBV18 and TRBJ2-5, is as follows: NAGVMQNPRHLVRRRGQEARLRCSPMKGHSHVYWYRQLPEEGLKFMVYLQKENIIDESGMPKERFSAEFPKEGPSILRIQQVVRGDSAAYFCASSPLQQETQYFGPGTRLLVL.

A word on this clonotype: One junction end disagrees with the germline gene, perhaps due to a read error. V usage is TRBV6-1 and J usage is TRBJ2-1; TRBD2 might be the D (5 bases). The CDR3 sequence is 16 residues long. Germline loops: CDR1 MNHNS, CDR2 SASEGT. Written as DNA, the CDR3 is TGTGTCAGCAGTGAAAAGTGGACTGCGGAGACCGGGGAGCAGTTCTTT. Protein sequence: CVSSEKWTAETGEQFF.

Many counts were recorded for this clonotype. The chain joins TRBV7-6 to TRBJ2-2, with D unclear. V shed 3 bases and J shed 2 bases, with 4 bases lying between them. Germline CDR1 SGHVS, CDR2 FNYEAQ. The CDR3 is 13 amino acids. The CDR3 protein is CASSLTNTGELFF. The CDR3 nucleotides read TGTGCCAGCAGCTTGACAAACACCGGGGAGCTGTTTTTT. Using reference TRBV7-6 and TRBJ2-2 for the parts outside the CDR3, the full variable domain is GAGVSQSPRYKVTKRGQDVALRCDPISGHVSLYWYRQALGQGPEFLTYFNYEAQQDKSGLPNDRFSAERPEGSISTLTIQRTEQRDSAMYRCASSLTNTGELFFGEGSRLTVL.